This T cell receptor (beta chain) was captured by sequencing in a study of control samples from healthy donors and cancer patients. This clone was detected only a few times. Generated by immunoSEQ multiplex PCR, the TCRdb table keeps only in-frame clones and is missing some. The sample contains approximately 86,000 clones, under 90% of which appear only once. The length of the CDR3 is 13 residues. From germline, CDR1 is SSHAT and CDR2 FNYEAQ (reference sequence). With 5 bases removed from V and 5 bases from J, the gap between germline ends came to 12 bases. V and J are TRBV7-7 and TRBJ2-5; no clear D. The TCR comes from a woman aged 40 to 49 in good health. Sequencing was performed on blood. CDR3 residues: CASSQGLGETQYF. CDR3 nucleotide sequence: TGTGCCAGCAGCCAAGGCCTGGGGGAGACCCAGTACTTC.